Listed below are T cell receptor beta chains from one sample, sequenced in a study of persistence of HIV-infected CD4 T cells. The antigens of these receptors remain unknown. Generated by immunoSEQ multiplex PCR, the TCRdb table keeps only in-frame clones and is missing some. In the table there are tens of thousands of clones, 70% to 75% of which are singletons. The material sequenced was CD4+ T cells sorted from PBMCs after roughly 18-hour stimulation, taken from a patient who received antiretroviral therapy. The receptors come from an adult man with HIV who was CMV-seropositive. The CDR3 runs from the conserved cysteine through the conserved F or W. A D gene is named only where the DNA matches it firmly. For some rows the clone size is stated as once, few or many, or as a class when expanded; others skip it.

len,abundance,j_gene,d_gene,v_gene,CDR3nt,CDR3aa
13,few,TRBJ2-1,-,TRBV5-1,TGCGCCAGCAGTCCCGGGGTCAGGGATGAGCAGTTCTTC,CASSPGVRDEQFF
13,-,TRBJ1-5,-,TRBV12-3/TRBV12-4,TGTGCCAGCAGTGGCTATAGCAATCAGCCCCAGCATTTT,CASSGYSNQPQHF
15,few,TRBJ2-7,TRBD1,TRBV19,TGTGCCAGTAGTTTCGGGACAGGGGGAAATTACGAGCAGTACTTC,CASSFGTGGNYEQYF
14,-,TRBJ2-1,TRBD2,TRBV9,TGTGCCAGCAGCGTGGGCATTGGGAGGGACGAGCAGTTCTTC,CASSVGIGRDEQFF
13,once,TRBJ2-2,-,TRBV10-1,TGCGCCAGCAGTGAGTCGCCTTACATTGTACCGTTTTTT,CASSESPYIVPFF
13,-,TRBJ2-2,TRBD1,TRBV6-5,TGTGCCAGCAGGGACAGGGTTAACGGGGAGCTGTTTTTT,CASRDRVNGELFF
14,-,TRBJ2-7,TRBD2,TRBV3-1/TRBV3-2,TGTGCCAGCAGCCCTACTAGCGGGGGCTACGAGCAGTACTTC,CASSPTSGGYEQYF
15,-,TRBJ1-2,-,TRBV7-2,TGTGCCAGCAGCTTAGTAAGATCAGGGGTGGACGGCTACACCTTC,CASSLVRSGVDGYTF
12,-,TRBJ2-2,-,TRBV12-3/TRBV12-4,TGTGCCAGCAGTTTAGAGAGCGGGGAGCTGTTTTTT,CASSLESGELFF
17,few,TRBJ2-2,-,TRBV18,TGTGCCAGCTCACCACCAACGCGCCTCACTCACACCGGGGAGCTGTTTTTT,CASSPPTRLTHTGELFF
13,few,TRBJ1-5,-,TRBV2,TGTGCCAGCAGTGAAGAAAGCAATCAGCCCCAGCATTTT,CASSEESNQPQHF
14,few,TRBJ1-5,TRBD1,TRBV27,TGTGCCAGCAGTCTGAGGGGGCAGAGACAGCCCCAGCATTTT,CASSLRGQRQPQHF
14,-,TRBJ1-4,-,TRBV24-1,TGTGCCACCAGTGATTCCAGGGGCGGCGAAAAACTGTTTTTT,CATSDSRGGEKLFF
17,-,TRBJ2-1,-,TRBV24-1,TGTGCCACCAGTGACCCCGCCGCGGGGATCCTGGGCAATGAGCAGTTCTTC,CATSDPAAGILGNEQFF
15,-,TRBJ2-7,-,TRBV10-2,TGCGCCAGCAGTGGGACCGGTCTAGGCTCCTACGAGCAGTACTTC,CASSGTGLGSYEQYF
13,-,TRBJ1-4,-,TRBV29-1,TGCAGCGTTCGGGACATACGGGCCGAAAAACTGTTTTTT,CSVRDIRAEKLFF
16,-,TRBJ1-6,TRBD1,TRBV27,TGTGCCAGCACTAGGGACAGGGTCTCCTATAATTCACCCCTCCACTTT,CASTRDRVSYNSPLHF
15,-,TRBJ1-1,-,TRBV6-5,TGTGCCAGCAGCAGCCCCCGGACGGTGAACACTGAAGCTTTCTTT,CASSSPRTVNTEAFF
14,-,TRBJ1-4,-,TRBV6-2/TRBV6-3,TGTGCCAGCAGCCCCACCACAACTAATGAAAAACTGTTTTTT,CASSPTTTNEKLFF
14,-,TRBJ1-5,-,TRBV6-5,TGTGCCAGCACCCCGAACCCGGGAAATCAGCCCCAGCATTTT,CASTPNPGNQPQHF
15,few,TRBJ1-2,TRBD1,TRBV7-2,TGTGCCAGCAGCCCCCGACAGGGAGGAAACTATGGCTACACCTTC,CASSPRQGGNYGYTF
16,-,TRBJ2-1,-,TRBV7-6,TGTGCCAGCAGCCCACAGGGGGGGGGTTACAATAGTGAGCAGTTCTTC,CASSPQGGGYNSEQFF